This T cell receptor beta chain was captured in a study of immune evolution from preneoplasia to lung adenocarcinoma. Study results and caveats: Top clone frequencies peaked in normal lung, apparently declining through invasive adenocarcinoma.

Method: immunoSEQ multiplex PCR; TCRdb's copy keeps in-frame clones and lacks some. This sample has under 3,000 clones, with approximately 85% found just once. Regarding this clone: Its antigen is as yet unknown.

Germline values: CDR1 LNHDA, CDR2 SQIVND (reference sequence). The CDR3 has 15 residues. V lost 6 bases and J lost 8; bases outside the gene matches: 11. Source material: FFPE normal lung tissue adjacent to the tumor. V usage is TRBV19 and J usage is TRBJ2-2; 8 bases map to TRBD1. The sequence came from a person aged 50-59 years with lung adenocarcinoma. CDR3 in amino acids: CASSRTQGAGGELFF. DNA for the CDR3: TGTGCCAGTAGCCGGACCCAGGGGGCTGGGGGGGAGCTGTTTTTT.